Shown below are 3 T cell receptor beta chains from a single sample sequenced in a study of blood T cell repertoires in COVID-19. The repertoire was sequenced with immunoSEQ multiplex PCR; TCRdb's copy has only in-frame clones and lacks some. This sample has 250,000 to 350,000 clones, with approximately 84% found just once. The sequencing input was peripheral blood. These receptors were obtained from a human donor with COVID-19, enrolled during active disease. The donor label of this sample is uncertain.

This chain joins TRBV19 and TRBJ2-7; no clear D. Per the germline V gene, CDR1 is LNHDA and CDR2 is SQIVND (reference sequence). The V gene lost 4 bases and the J gene lost 0 bases, with 10 bases spanning the gap. The CDR3 has 14 residues. The CDR3 region has the DNA TGTGCCAGTAGTACCTCGACAACCTCCTACGAGCAGTACTTC. This gives the protein CASSTSTTSYEQYF.

J is TRBJ1-6 and V is TRBV5-4; a possible D gene is TRBD1 (5 bases). Trimming removed 4 bases at V and 7 bases at J, with 18 bases between. Germline V gene lookup returns CDR1 SGHNT and CDR2 YYREEE (reference sequence). The CDR3 spans 16 residues. The CDR3 sequence is CASSRPTGETNSPLHF. The CDR3 nucleotides read TGTGCCAGCAGCCGCCCCACGGGGGAGACAAATTCACCCCTCCACTTT.

The gene calls are TRBV4-1 and TRBJ2-2, with 8 bases identical to TRBD2. Germline CDR1 reads MGHRA; CDR2 reads YSYEKL. V dropped 4 bases and J dropped 6; count of bases not matched to a gene: 13. This CDR3 region has 17 residues. This chain's CDR3 is CASSPLGREAIAGELFF. The DNA for the CDR3 is TGCGCCAGCAGCCCCTTAGGGCGGGAGGCCATTGCCGGGGAGCTGTTTTTT.